This T cell receptor beta chain was profiled in a study of regulatory and conventional T cells in RAG deficiency. Study findings and constraints: RAG-deficient patients showed markedly lower Shannon entropy and higher Simpson indices than control T-cell subsets. Shorter CDR3s in all patient subsets; >80% Treg-Tconv overlap in Omenn.

Genomic DNA came from blood conventional CD4+ T cells gated CD25-low CD127-high. Points on this clone: Its antigen is undetermined.

Some clones are missing from TCRdb's copy, which holds only in-frame ones; the method was immunoSEQ multiplex PCR. The sample contains roughly 45,000 clones, 85% to 90% of which appear only once. Trimming pared 1 base from V and 3 bases from J, leaving 18 bases between. The germline gives CDR1 MGHDK, CDR2 SYGVNS. This CDR3 has 17 residues. In addition, the sample was reused for a study of regulatory T cells. From that second work: Amplification used 52 TRBV primers and 13 TRBJ primers.

The gene calls are TRBV25-1 and TRBJ1-1; D is perhaps TRBD1 (6 bases). Sample: CD4+ effector T cells sorted from blood. This receptor was obtained from a human donor in good health. In DNA form, the CDR3 reads TGTGCCAGCAGTGAATTAAAGGTCAGGGGACACTACACTGAAGCTTTCTTT. Amino acids: CASSELKVRGHYTEAFF.